The subject of this entry is one TCR beta chain. TCRdb re-called the 5' RACE reads through MiXCR, storing one row per CDR3 protein. Of approximately 550,000 distinct CDR3 sequences listed, around an eighth are singletons. This record belongs to a study of T cells after yellow fever vaccination. The V end was cut by 0 bases, the J end by 9 bases, with 10 bases between. This CDR3 region has 13 residues. Germline loops: CDR1 SGHAT, CDR2 FQNNGV. The origin of this receptor is a man younger than 45 who received the YFV17D yellow fever vaccine. This chain uses TRBV11-2 with TRBJ2-3, with D perhaps TRBD2 (6 bases). Material: PBMCs, obtained on the day of the yellow fever booster vaccination. CDR3 sequence (DNA): TGTGCCAGCAGCTTAGATCAGGCGGGGACGCAGTATTTT. Its protein is CASSLDQAGTQYF.